This record covers a single TCR beta chain. Its specificity is unknown. This table comes from immunoSEQ multiplex PCR, and its TCRdb copy is limited to in-frame clones, with some not included. The sample contains approximately 78,000 clones, around 87% of which appear only once. This sample is part of a study of graft-versus-host responses after intestinal transplantation. Study background: Each recipient received a multivisceral, liver-intestinal, or isolated intestinal graft.

This CDR3 has 13 residues. Germline lookup yields CDR1 SGDLS and CDR2 YYNGEE. V was trimmed by 0 bases and J by 2 bases, leaving 5 bases between them. The rearrangement uses TRBV9 and TRBJ1-2; D not resolved. The sequenced sample was unstimulated CD8+ T cells sorted from spleen or lymph node cells, obtained before transplant. This sequence was found in a human donor who was the organ donor for an intestinal transplant. CDR3 protein: CASSVDGNYGYTF. The CDR3 nucleotides are TGTGCCAGCAGCGTAGATGGGAACTATGGCTACACCTTC.